Listed below are T cell receptor beta chains from one sample, sequenced in a study of cytomegalovirus exposure and HLA in healthy donors. TCRdb's table, derived via immunoSEQ multiplex PCR, lists solely in-frame clones and lacks some. The sample holds around 150,000 clones, roughly 80% seen once. Sequencing was done on a sample of PBMCs. These receptors came from a man aged 35-49 years in good health and CMV-seronegative. CDR3s include the opening cysteine and the closing phenylalanine or tryptophan. The order of the fields is J gene, CDR3 length, V gene, clone size, D gene, CDR3 protein, CDR3 DNA. The D gene is left open where the match is weak. The size field is filled for only some rows; it gives once, few, many or a size class.

j_call: TRBJ2-1
cdr3_length: 16
v_call: TRBV5-1
clone_size: .
d_call: TRBD2
cdr3_aa: CASSFREGSPNNEQFF
cdr3_nt: TGCGCCAGCAGCTTCCGGGAGGGGTCTCCCAACAATGAGCAGTTCTTC

j_call: TRBJ1-4
cdr3_length: 16
v_call: TRBV7-2
clone_size: .
d_call: TRBD1
cdr3_aa: CASSIRLGQSNEKLFF
cdr3_nt: TGTGCCAGCAGCATCAGATTGGGACAGAGCAATGAAAAACTGTTTTTT

j_call: TRBJ2-5
cdr3_length: 13
v_call: TRBV2
clone_size: .
d_call: .
cdr3_aa: CASSLTTPSSPYF
cdr3_nt: TGTGCCAGCAGCCTTACGACGCCCAGTAGCCCGTACTTC

j_call: TRBJ2-1
cdr3_length: 13
v_call: TRBV6-5
clone_size: once
d_call: .
cdr3_aa: CASSYEGIGEQFF
cdr3_nt: TGTGCCAGCAGTTACGAGGGAATTGGGGAGCAGTTCTTC

j_call: TRBJ2-5
cdr3_length: 15
v_call: TRBV19
clone_size: .
d_call: TRBD1
cdr3_aa: CASSMGQSEQETQYF
cdr3_nt: TGTGCCAGTAGTATGGGACAGTCTGAGCAAGAGACCCAGTACTTC

j_call: TRBJ2-2
cdr3_length: 17
v_call: TRBV25-1
clone_size: once
d_call: .
cdr3_aa: CASRGPLEGRDTGELFF
cdr3_nt: TGTGCCAGCAGGGGCCCCCTCGAGGGCCGGGACACCGGGGAGCTGTTTTTT

j_call: TRBJ2-3
cdr3_length: 17
v_call: TRBV9
clone_size: .
d_call: TRBD2
cdr3_aa: CASSPRGGMYRTDTQYF
cdr3_nt: TGTGCCAGCAGCCCGCGGGGGGGGATGTACAGGACAGATACGCAGTATTTT

j_call: TRBJ1-1
cdr3_length: 14
v_call: TRBV9
clone_size: .
d_call: TRBD1
cdr3_aa: CASSVRQGDTEAFF
cdr3_nt: TGTGCCAGCAGCGTTCGACAGGGGGACACTGAAGCTTTCTTT

j_call: TRBJ2-1
cdr3_length: 15
v_call: TRBV7-7
clone_size: .
d_call: TRBD1
cdr3_aa: CASSLGQGRYNEQFF
cdr3_nt: TGTGCTAGCAGCTTAGGACAGGGTCGGTACAATGAGCAGTTCTTC

j_call: TRBJ2-3
cdr3_length: 16
v_call: TRBV4-1
clone_size: once
d_call: .
cdr3_aa: CASSQEWAGSTDTQYF
cdr3_nt: TGCGCCAGCAGCCAAGAATGGGCAGGTAGCACAGATACGCAGTATTTT

j_call: TRBJ2-5
cdr3_length: 14
v_call: TRBV13
clone_size: .
d_call: TRBD1
cdr3_aa: CASSLGTGEETQYF
cdr3_nt: TGTGCCAGCAGCCTCGGGACAGGGGAGGAGACCCAGTACTTC